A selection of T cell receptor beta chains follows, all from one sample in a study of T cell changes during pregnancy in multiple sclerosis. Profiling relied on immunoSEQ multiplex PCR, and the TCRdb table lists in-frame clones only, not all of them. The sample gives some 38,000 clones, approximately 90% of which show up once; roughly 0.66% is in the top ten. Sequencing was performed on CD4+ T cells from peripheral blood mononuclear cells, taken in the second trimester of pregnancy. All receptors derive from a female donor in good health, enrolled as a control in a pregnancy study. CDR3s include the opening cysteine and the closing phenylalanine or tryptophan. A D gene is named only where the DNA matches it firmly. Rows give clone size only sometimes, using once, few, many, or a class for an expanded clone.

TGTGCCAGCAGTTTATCAAGGACACGGTTGGAAACCTACGAGCAGTACTTC,CASSLSRTRLETYEQYF,TRBJ2-7,TRBV27,.,few
TGCGCCAGCAGGGGACAGGGACAGAACAATGAGCAGTTCTTC,CASRGQGQNNEQFF,TRBJ2-1,TRBV5-1,TRBD1,.
TGTGCCAGCGGATTCCGGGACACAGATACGCAGTATTTT,CASGFRDTDTQYF,TRBJ2-3,TRBV9,.,.
TGTGCCAGCAGCCCCGGGACAGGGAGTTGGCAGCCCCAGCATTTT,CASSPGTGSWQPQHF,TRBJ1-5,TRBV6-1,TRBD1,.
TGTGCCAGCAGCTTGAGGGGAGGGGCAGATACGCAGTATTTT,CASSLRGGADTQYF,TRBJ2-3,TRBV5-4,TRBD2,.
TGTGCCAGCAGCTTAACAGGCCACTCTGGGGCCAACGTCCTGACTTTC,CASSLTGHSGANVLTF,TRBJ2-6,TRBV7-6,.,.
TGTGCCAGCAGCCGGACAGGTTCACACAATGAGCAGTTCTTC,CASSRTGSHNEQFF,TRBJ2-1,TRBV7-8,TRBD1,once
TGTGCCAGCAGCAGGGGCCAGGCCTCTGGAAACACCATATATTTT,CASSRGQASGNTIYF,TRBJ1-3,TRBV28,.,.
TGTGCCAGCAGCTTGACAGGGGGTGAAGCTTTCTTT,CASSLTGGEAFF,TRBJ1-1,TRBV5-6,TRBD1,.
TGTGCCAGCAGCCCCCCGAGGGAGGAGACCCAGTACTTC,CASSPPREETQYF,TRBJ2-5,TRBV7-8,.,.
TGTGCCAGCAGCCTCGGACAGGAAGTTTTCACTGAAGCTTTCTTT,CASSLGQEVFTEAFF,TRBJ1-1,TRBV5-4,TRBD1,.
TGTGCCAGCAGTGGGACACAGAACACTGAAGCTTTCTTT,CASSGTQNTEAFF,TRBJ1-1,TRBV2,.,.
TGTGCCAGCAGCGTGGACAGTAGAACTGAAGCTTTCTTT,CASSVDSRTEAFF,TRBJ1-1,TRBV9,.,.
TGTGCCTGGAGCCAAGCCACAAACATTCAGTACTTC,CAWSQATNIQYF,TRBJ2-4,TRBV30,.,.
TGTGCCAGCAGCTCACCGGGACTAAGCACAGATACGCAGTATTTT,CASSSPGLSTDTQYF,TRBJ2-3,TRBV7-9,TRBD2,.
TGTGCCAGCAGCTGGGGGAGGGGGGGGTCGAATGAGCAGTTCTTC,CASSWGRGGSNEQFF,TRBJ2-1,TRBV7-8,.,.
TGTGCCAGCAGTTCCCCGCCAGGGGGCGCGAACACTGAAGCTTTCTTT,CASSSPPGGANTEAFF,TRBJ1-1,TRBV6-6,TRBD1,.
TGTGCCAGCAGCGTAGCCACAGGGATAAACTACGAGCAGTACTTC,CASSVATGINYEQYF,TRBJ2-7,TRBV9,.,once
TGTGCCAGCAGCTTGACAGCCTCAATGAACACTGAAGCTTTCTTT,CASSLTASMNTEAFF,TRBJ1-1,TRBV7-3,.,.
TGCAGCGTTGAAGGCGGATATCCTAACTATGGCTACACCTTC,CSVEGGYPNYGYTF,TRBJ1-2,TRBV29-1,.,.
TGTGCCAGCAGCTTGCTACAGGGGGTAATAGCCTACGAGCAGTACTTC,CASSLLQGVIAYEQYF,TRBJ2-7,TRBV5-6,TRBD1,.
TGTGCCAGCAGCAAACAGGTCCTGAGCTCCTACAATGAGCAGTTCTTC,CASSKQVLSSYNEQFF,TRBJ2-1,TRBV7-2,.,.
TGCAGTGCCCTTTTCTATACGCAGTATTTT,CSALFYTQYF,TRBJ2-3,TRBV20-1,.,once
TGTGCCAGCAGCTTACAGGGGAATACGCAGTATTTT,CASSLQGNTQYF,TRBJ2-3,TRBV7-2,.,.
TGTGCCAGCAGTCCCCCCGGGGAGCAGTACTTC,CASSPPGEQYF,TRBJ2-7,TRBV2,.,.
TGTGCCAGCAGCTTAGCAGGGTCGGGAGAGACCCAGTACTTC,CASSLAGSGETQYF,TRBJ2-5,TRBV11-2,.,.
TGCGCCAGCAGCCCGGACAGGGGCCTCTACGAGCAGTACTTC,CASSPDRGLYEQYF,TRBJ2-7,TRBV5-1,TRBD1,.
TGTGCCAGCAGTTACTCAGAGGCGGGGGGGTCAGATACGCAGTATTTT,CASSYSEAGGSDTQYF,TRBJ2-3,TRBV6-5,TRBD2,.
TGTGCCAGCAGCTTAATCTCGGACACTGAAGCTTTCTTT,CASSLISDTEAFF,TRBJ1-1,TRBV7-9,.,.
TGTGCCAGCAGCCCCCCCCCGTATACTGAAGCTTTCTTT,CASSPPPYTEAFF,TRBJ1-1,TRBV7-2,.,.
TGTGCCAGCAGCTTTTACAGGGGGGAAGAGACCCAGTACTTC,CASSFYRGEETQYF,TRBJ2-5,TRBV13,TRBD1,.
TGTGCCAGCAGTGTCGGGGGGTACACTGAAGCTTTCTTT,CASSVGGYTEAFF,TRBJ1-1,TRBV6-1,.,once
TGTGCCAGCAGCCTCAGGACAGATCCAGGTGAGCAGTTCTTC,CASSLRTDPGEQFF,TRBJ2-1,TRBV14,.,.
TGTGCCAGTAGTACGCAGGGGGATCAGCCCCAGCATTTT,CASSTQGDQPQHF,TRBJ1-5,TRBV19,TRBD1,.
TGTGCCAGCTCACCACCGGGACACGGAAACTATGGCTACACCTTC,CASSPPGHGNYGYTF,TRBJ1-2,TRBV18,.,.
TGTGCCAGCAGTTCCCCGGGACAGGGGGGTTCTAGGCAGTACTTC,CASSSPGQGGSRQYF,TRBJ2-7,TRBV28,TRBD1,.
TGTGCCAGCAGTCCACAGGGTTCGGGGTACGAGCAGTACTTC,CASSPQGSGYEQYF,TRBJ2-7,TRBV6-5,.,.
TGCGCCAGCAGCCAAGGTTTGGGACAGTTGAACTATGGCTACACCTTC,CASSQGLGQLNYGYTF,TRBJ1-2,TRBV4-1,TRBD1,.
TGTGCCAGCAGCGCATCCGGGACAGGGGCCAATGAGCAGTTCTTC,CASSASGTGANEQFF,TRBJ2-1,TRBV7-2,TRBD1,once
TGTGCCAGCAGTCCACATAGCGGGGGGGCAACAGATACGCAGTATTTT,CASSPHSGGATDTQYF,TRBJ2-3,TRBV27,TRBD2,.
TGTGCCACAACCCCTAGGGGCGGGGGGCCCAAACCGACCCAAGAGACCCAGTACTTC,CATTPRGGGPKPTQETQYF,TRBJ2-5,TRBV10-3,TRBD2,.
TGTGCCAGCAGTGAAGGGTGGGCGCAAAATGAAAAACTGTTTTTT,CASSEGWAQNEKLFF,TRBJ1-4,TRBV6-1,.,.
TGTGCCAGCTCACCACCGGGACTAGCGGGGGTGAATGAGCAGTTCTTC,CASSPPGLAGVNEQFF,TRBJ2-1,TRBV18,TRBD2,.
TGTGCCAGCAGCTTAAAGACAGGGTTTAATTCACCCCTCCACTTT,CASSLKTGFNSPLHF,TRBJ1-6,TRBV7-2,TRBD1,.
TGTGCCAGCAGCACCCGACAGGGGGAGAAGGTGCAGTACTTC,CASSTRQGEKVQYF,TRBJ2-7,TRBV11-2,TRBD1,.
TGTGCCAGCAGCTTAGGGGCTTGGACAGGGTACAATGAGCAGTTCTTC,CASSLGAWTGYNEQFF,TRBJ2-1,TRBV7-9,TRBD1,.
TGTGCCAGTAGTGGGGACAAGTCTCCTGAAGCTTTCTTT,CASSGDKSPEAFF,TRBJ1-1,TRBV19,.,.
TGTGCCAGCAGTGAAGCGCGGACAGGGGTCGAGCAGTACTTC,CASSEARTGVEQYF,TRBJ2-7,TRBV2,TRBD1,once
TGTGCCAGCAGCCAAGATCATAGGGAGGCAGATCAGCCCCAGCATTTT,CASSQDHREADQPQHF,TRBJ1-5,TRBV4-2,.,.
TGCAGCGTTACCGTCCAGGGGGCATTCAATCAGCCCCAGCATTTT,CSVTVQGAFNQPQHF,TRBJ1-5,TRBV29-1,TRBD1,.
TGTGCCAGCAGCTGGGGGGGCAGCGCGAACACTGAAGCTTTCTTT,CASSWGGSANTEAFF,TRBJ1-1,TRBV7-9,.,.